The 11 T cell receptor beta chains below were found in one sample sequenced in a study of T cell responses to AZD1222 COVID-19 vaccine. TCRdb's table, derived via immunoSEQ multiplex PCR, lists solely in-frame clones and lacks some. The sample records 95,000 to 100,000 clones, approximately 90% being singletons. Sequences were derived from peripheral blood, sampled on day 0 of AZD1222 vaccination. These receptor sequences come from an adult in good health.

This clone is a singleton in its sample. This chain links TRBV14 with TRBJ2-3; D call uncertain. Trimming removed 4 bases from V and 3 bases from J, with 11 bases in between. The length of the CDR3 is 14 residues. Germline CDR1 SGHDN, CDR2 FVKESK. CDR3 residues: CASSRGYSTDTQYF. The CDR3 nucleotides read TGTGCCAGCAGCCGAGGTTATTCGACAGATACGCAGTATTTT.

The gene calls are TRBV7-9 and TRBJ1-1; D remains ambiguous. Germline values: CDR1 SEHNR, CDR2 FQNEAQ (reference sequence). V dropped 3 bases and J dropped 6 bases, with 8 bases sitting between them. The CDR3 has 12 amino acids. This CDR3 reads CASSFSGSEAFF. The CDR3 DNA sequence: TGTGCCAGCAGCTTCTCTGGCTCTGAAGCTTTCTTT.

The CDR3 sequence: CASSMTDGYTF. The CDR3 DNA follows: TGTGCCAGCAGTATGACAGATGGCTACACCTTC. This chain links TRBV28 with TRBJ1-2, with a tentative D call TRBD1 (5 bases). The CDR3 spans 11 residues. Germline V lookup: CDR1 MDHEN, CDR2 SYDVKM. Trimming removed 5 bases at V and 6 bases at J, with 7 bases between.

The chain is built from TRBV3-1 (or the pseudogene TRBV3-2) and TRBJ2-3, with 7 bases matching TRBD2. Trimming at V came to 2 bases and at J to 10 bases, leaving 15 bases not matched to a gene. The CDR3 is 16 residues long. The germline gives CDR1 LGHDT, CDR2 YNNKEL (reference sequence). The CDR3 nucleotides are TGTGCCAGCAGCCAACCACTGACTCGGCGGGCGGGGGCGCAGTATTTT. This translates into CASSQPLTRRAGAQYF.

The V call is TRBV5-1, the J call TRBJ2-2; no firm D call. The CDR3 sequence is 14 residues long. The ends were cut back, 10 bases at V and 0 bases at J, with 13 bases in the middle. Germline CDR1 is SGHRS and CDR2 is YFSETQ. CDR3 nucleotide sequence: TGCGCCCCCATTAAGGGCGCGAACACCGGGGAGCTGTTTTTT. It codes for CAPIKGANTGELFF.

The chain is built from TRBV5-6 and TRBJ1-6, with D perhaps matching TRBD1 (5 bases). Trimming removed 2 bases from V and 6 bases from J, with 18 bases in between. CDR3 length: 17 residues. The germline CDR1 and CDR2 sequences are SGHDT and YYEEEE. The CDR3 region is CASSLVSPGGSNSPLHF. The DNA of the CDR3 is TGTGCCAGCAGCTTAGTATCCCCGGGGGGAAGTAATTCACCCCTCCACTTT.

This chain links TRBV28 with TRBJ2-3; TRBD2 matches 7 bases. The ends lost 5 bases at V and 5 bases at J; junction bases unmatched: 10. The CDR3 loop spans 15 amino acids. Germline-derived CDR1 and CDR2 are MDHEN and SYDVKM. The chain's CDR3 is CASSLIMGGEDTQYF. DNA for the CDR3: TGTGCCAGCAGTCTAATCATGGGGGGGGAAGATACGCAGTATTTT.

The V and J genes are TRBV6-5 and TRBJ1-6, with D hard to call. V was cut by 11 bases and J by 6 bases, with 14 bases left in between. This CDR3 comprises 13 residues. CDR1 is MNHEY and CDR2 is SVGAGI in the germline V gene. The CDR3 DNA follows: TGTGCCGCTACCTCGTCCGTTAATTCACCCCTCCACTTT. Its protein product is CAATSSVNSPLHF.

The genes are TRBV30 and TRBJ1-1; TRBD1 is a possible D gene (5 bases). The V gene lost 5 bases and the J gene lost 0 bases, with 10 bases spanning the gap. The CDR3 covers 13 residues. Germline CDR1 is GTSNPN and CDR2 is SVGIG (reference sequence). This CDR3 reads CAWATDLNTEAFF. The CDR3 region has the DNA TGTGCCTGGGCGACAGATCTGAACACTGAAGCTTTCTTT.

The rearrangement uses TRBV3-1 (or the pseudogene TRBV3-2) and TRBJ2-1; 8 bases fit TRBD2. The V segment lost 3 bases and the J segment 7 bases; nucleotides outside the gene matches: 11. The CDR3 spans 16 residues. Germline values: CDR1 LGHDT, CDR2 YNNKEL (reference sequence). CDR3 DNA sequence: TGTGCCAGCAGCCAGACCCGTGCGGGGGGATGGAATGAGCAGTTCTTC. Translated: CASSQTRAGGWNEQFF.

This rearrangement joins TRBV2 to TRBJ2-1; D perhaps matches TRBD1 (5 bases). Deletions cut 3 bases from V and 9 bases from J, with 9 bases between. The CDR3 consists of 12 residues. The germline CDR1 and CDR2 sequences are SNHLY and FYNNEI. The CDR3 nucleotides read TGTGCCAGCAGTGACAGGGTGGGTGAGCAGTTCTTC. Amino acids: CASSDRVGEQFF.